This entry is about one T cell receptor (beta chain). The CDR3 has 12 amino acids. The V end lost 7 bases, the J end lost 7 bases, and 8 bases lay between the germline ends. Germline V lookup: CDR1 LNHDA, CDR2 SQIVND (reference sequence). These data are taken from a study of blood T cell repertoires in COVID-19. The overall study: Acute-phase and convalescent COVID-19 samples originated in the United States, Italy and Spain.

Authors' data handling: Reference gene primers were amplified, and this amplification served to estimate nucleated cell counts. Here immunoSEQ multiplex PCR was the method, and the copy in TCRdb shows in-frame clones only, minus some. The DNA gave D and trimming, while V, J and clone size come from that table. The sample lists about 37,000 clones, approximately 88% occurring once. The sequenced sample was peripheral blood. This chain joins TRBV19 and TRBJ2-6, with D possibly matching TRBD2 (5 bases). The clonotype originates from a human donor in a cohort sampled during active COVID-19. Written as DNA, the CDR3 is TGTGCCAGTACCCCGGGAGCCAACGTCCTGACTTTC. Amino acids: CASTPGANVLTF.